Below, 30 T cell receptor beta chains from the same sample are listed, as sequenced in a study of blood T cell repertoires in COVID-19. Libraries were prepared by immunoSEQ multiplex PCR; TCRdb keeps only in-frame clonotypes and omits some of them. In the table there are 400,000 to 450,000 clones, about 90% of which are singletons. The sample comprised PBMCs or T cells enriched from blood (not recorded which). These receptors were collected from a man between 18 and 29 years old who had recovered from COVID-19.

This chain links TRBV18 with TRBJ2-2; D uncertain. CDR3 size: 14 residues. CDR1 KGHSH and CDR2 LQKENI come from the germline V gene. V was cut by 4 bases and J by 1 base, with 7 bases left in between. CDR3 amino acids: CASSRGENTGELFF. The DNA for the CDR3 is TGTGCCAGCTCACGCGGAGAGAACACCGGGGAGCTGTTTTTT.

The chain combines TRBV2 with TRBJ2-7; 9 nucleotides line up with TRBD1. The J segment lost 7 bases and the V segment lost 6 bases, leaving 7 bases of the junction unmatched. Germline CDR1 SNHLY, CDR2 FYNNEI. The CDR3 runs 13 residues. CDR3 in amino acids: CASRGQGLGEQYF. The CDR3 nucleotides are TGTGCCAGCAGGGGACAGGGTTTGGGGGAGCAGTACTTC.

The chain uses TRBV30 and TRBJ2-5; 7 nucleotides line up with TRBD1. CDR1 and CDR2 (germline): GTSNPN, SVGIG (reference sequence). The V segment lost 5 bases and the J segment 4 bases; nucleotides outside the gene matches: 7. The CDR3 covers 13 residues. CDR3 nucleotides: TGTGCCTGGTTGGGACAGCTCGGAGAGACCCAGTACTTC. Translation: CAWLGQLGETQYF.

The rearrangement uses TRBV29-1 and TRBJ2-7, with D perhaps TRBD1 (7 bases). V dropped 5 bases and J dropped 3 bases, with 20 bases sitting between them. The germline CDR1 and CDR2 sequences are SQVTM and ANQGSEA. The CDR3 spans 15 residues. CDR3 sequence: CSVSGLEGAIYEQYF. The CDR3 region has the DNA TGCAGCGTTTCTGGGCTGGAGGGGGCGATCTACGAGCAGTACTTC.

The chain joins TRBV3-1 (or the pseudogene TRBV3-2) to TRBJ2-7, with a weak D call TRBD2 (6 bases). Per the germline V gene, CDR1 is LGHDT and CDR2 is YNNKEL (reference sequence). V was cut by 4 bases and J by 4 bases, with 11 bases left in between. The CDR3 is 13 amino acids. CDR3 in amino acids: CASSLGAGYEQYF. For the CDR3, the DNA is TGTGCCAGCAGCCTAGGAGCGGGTTACGAGCAGTACTTC.

This chain uses TRBV9 with TRBJ2-1, with TRBD1 identical over 8 bases. The CDR3 covers 17 residues. CDR1 SGDLS and CDR2 YYNGEE come from the germline V gene. After removal of 3 bases from V and 0 bases from J, the junction contained 8 bases not matched to a gene. The CDR3 nucleotides are TGTGCCAGCAGCGAGGGATGGACAGGGAGCTCCTACAATGAGCAGTTCTTC. Amino acid sequence: CASSEGWTGSSYNEQFF.

The gene calls are TRBV25-1 and TRBJ1-2; the D gene is possibly TRBD1 (5 bases). The V and J ends lost 5 bases and 2 bases respectively, with 12 bases between them. Germline V CDR1 and CDR2: MGHDK, SYGVNS. CDR3 length: 14 amino acids. The CDR3 loop is CASSQTGSNYGYTF. DNA for the CDR3: TGTGCCAGCAGTCAAACAGGATCCAACTATGGCTACACCTTC.

The rearrangement uses TRBV7-2 and TRBJ2-1, with 11 bases identical to TRBD2. Trimming removed 4 bases from V and 9 bases from J; junction bases left unmatched: 14. The CDR3 extends over 17 amino acids. In germline, CDR1 is SGHTA, CDR2 FQGNSA. This CDR3 reads CASSSRGVAGGIVEQFF. In nucleotides, the CDR3 is TGTGCCAGCAGCTCCCGGGGGGTAGCGGGAGGGATCGTTGAGCAGTTCTTC.

This rearrangement joins TRBV28 to TRBJ2-3; 7 bases line up with TRBD1. Unmatched junction bases numbered 13, after V lost 8 bases and J lost 2 bases. Germline lookup yields CDR1 MDHEN and CDR2 SYDVKM. The CDR3 has 16 residues. In DNA, the CDR3 is TGTGCCAGCGGGGACCTCAGGACAGGAGTCACAGATACGCAGTATTTT. Protein: CASGDLRTGVTDTQYF.

The chain couples TRBV19 to TRBJ2-5; 9 positions agree with TRBD1. With 3 bases clipped from V and 5 bases from J, the junction kept 7 bases outside the gene matches. Germline values: CDR1 LNHDA, CDR2 SQIVND (reference sequence). This CDR3 comprises 15 residues. This CDR3 is CASSMGTGRDETQYF. The CDR3 DNA follows: TGTGCCAGTAGTATGGGGACAGGGAGAGATGAGACCCAGTACTTC.

The J gene is TRBJ2-1, the V gene TRBV27; TRBD1 matches at 9 bases. The J segment lost 5 bases and the V segment lost 4 bases, leaving 3 bases of the junction unmatched. Germline CDR1 and CDR2: MNHEY and SMNVEV (reference sequence). The CDR3 runs 14 residues. As DNA, the CDR3 is TGTGCCAGCAGTTCGGACAGGGGAAACAATGAGCAGTTCTTC. Translating it yields CASSSDRGNNEQFF.

V usage is TRBV11-3 and J usage is TRBJ1-6, with unresolved D. Trimming took 0 bases from V and 6 from J, leaving 6 bases between them. This CDR3 is 14 amino acids long. Germline V gene sequence: CDR1 SGHNT, CDR2 YENEEA. CDR3: CASSLDSANSPLHF. CDR3 coding DNA: TGTGCCAGCAGCTTAGACAGCGCTAATTCACCCCTCCACTTT.

CDR3: CASSPRPLIPHTIYF. Here the CDR3 DNA reads TGTGCCAGCAGCCCCAGGCCGCTCATACCCCACACCATATATTTT. J is TRBJ1-3 and V is TRBV5-6; D is undetermined. Trimming took off 4 bases at V and 8 bases at J, with 19 bases between the two ends. The CDR3 sequence is 15 residues long. Germline assignment: CDR1 SGHDT and CDR2 YYEEEE.

J is TRBJ1-1 and V is TRBV3-1 (or the pseudogene TRBV3-2); D is undetermined. The CDR3 length is 15 residues. Trimming left V 3 bases short and J 5 bases short, with 16 bases between. Germline values: CDR1 LGHDT, CDR2 YNNKEL (reference sequence). CDR3 coding DNA: TGTGCCAGCAGCCAGAGCGGGTCGGAAGTGACTGAAGCTTTCTTT. Protein sequence: CASSQSGSEVTEAFF.

The J gene is TRBJ2-3, the V gene TRBV28; the match to TRBD2 covers 13 bases. The germline gives CDR1 MDHEN, CDR2 SYDVKM. The CDR3 sequence is 16 residues long. Trimming cost V 6 bases and J 5 bases; bases outside gene matches: 8. CDR3 region: CASSPILAGGIDTQYF. In DNA, the CDR3 is TGTGCCAGCAGCCCCATACTAGCGGGAGGGATAGATACGCAGTATTTT. The full variable domain, with the rest looked up from reference TRBV28 and TRBJ2-3, is DVKVTQSSRYLVKRTGEKVFLECVQDMDHENMFWYRQDPGLGLRLIYFSYDVKMKEKGDIPEGYSVSREKKERFSLILESASTNQTSMYLCASSPILAGGIDTQYFGPGTRLTVL.

This rearrangement joins TRBV7-9 to TRBJ1-3; D is uncertain. Germline assignment: CDR1 SEHNR and CDR2 FQNEAQ (reference sequence). The V gene lost 3 bases and the J gene lost 0 bases, with 9 bases spanning the gap. The CDR3 has 15 residues. The CDR3 DNA follows: TGTGCCAGCAGCTTGAACAGAAACTCTGGAAACACCATATATTTT. Translation gives CASSLNRNSGNTIYF.

This chain connects TRBV5-1 to TRBJ2-7; 8 bases are a match to TRBD2. The CDR3 sequence is 14 residues long. J gave up 7 bases and V 0 bases, and 6 bases lay outside the gene matches. CDR1 and CDR2 from the germline V gene are SGHRS and YFSETQ. CDR3 DNA: TGCGCCAGCAGCTTGGTAGCGGGGAAAGGGGAGCAGTACTTC. This sequence encodes CASSLVAGKGEQYF.

This clone was seen just once. J is TRBJ2-3 and V is TRBV28; 9 positions match TRBD1. This CDR3 is built from 17 residues. The V and J ends lost 6 bases and 2 bases, in that order; junction bases with no gene match: 12. In germline, CDR1 is MDHEN, CDR2 SYDVKM. CDR3 residues: CASSRDRVRPLTDTQYF. The CDR3 coding sequence is TGTGCCAGCAGCCGGGACAGGGTCCGGCCCCTCACAGATACGCAGTATTTT.

J is TRBJ1-2 and V is TRBV6-2 or TRBV6-3; weak D call: TRBD1 (6 bases). This CDR3 spans 15 amino acids. Germline V gene lookup returns CDR1 MNHEY and CDR2 SVGEGT. V was pared by 4 bases and J by 4 bases, with 16 bases between. CDR3 in amino acids: CASSLFYRVRYGYTF. CDR3 DNA: TGTGCCAGCAGTTTGTTTTACAGGGTTCGCTATGGCTACACCTTC.

The J gene is TRBJ2-2, the V gene TRBV9, with TRBD2 identical over 8 bases. The CDR3 loop spans 14 amino acids. The germline V gene has CDR1 SGDLS and CDR2 YYNGEE. The V gene end was trimmed by 4 bases and the J gene end by 3 bases; junction bases not matched to a gene: 2. The chain's CDR3 is CASSTRGDTGELFF. The CDR3 DNA follows: TGTGCCAGCAGCACGCGGGGGGACACCGGGGAGCTGTTTTTT.

The V and J genes are TRBV19 and TRBJ2-6, with D tentatively TRBD1 (6 bases). The CDR3 runs to 13 residues. The germline V gene has CDR1 LNHDA and CDR2 SQIVND (reference sequence). V dropped 11 bases and J dropped 2 bases, with 10 bases sitting between them. CDR3 coding DNA: TGTGCCGGAGGACAGCCTGGGGCCAACGTCCTGACTTTC. Protein sequence: CAGGQPGANVLTF.

This rearrangement joins TRBV18 to TRBJ1-1, with D possibly TRBD1 on 5 matching bases. CDR1 KGHSH and CDR2 LQKENI come from the germline V gene. Trimming took off 4 bases at V and 3 bases at J, with 9 bases between the two ends. There are 13 residues in the CDR3. CDR3 coding DNA: TGTGCCAGCTCACTCGACAGCGACACTGAAGCTTTCTTT. The encoded protein is CASSLDSDTEAFF.

The chain carries TRBV10-1 and TRBJ1-1; the match to TRBD1 covers 7 bases. Losses at the gene ends were 5 bases for V and 8 bases for J; bases not matched to a gene: 11. This CDR3 is 14 amino acids long. The germline gives CDR1 WNHNN, CDR2 SYGVQD (reference sequence). In DNA form, the CDR3 reads TGCGCCAGCAGTTCCGGGACAGCGAGGACGGAAGCTTTCTTT. Its protein product is CASSSGTARTEAFF.

The gene calls are TRBV19 and TRBJ1-2, with 7 positions matching TRBD1. V lost 5 bases, J lost 4 bases, and 13 bases stayed unmatched. CDR3 size: 16 residues. Germline V gives CDR1 LNHDA, CDR2 SQIVND (reference sequence). The CDR3 sequence is CASSPYERTGPYGYTF. As DNA, the CDR3 is TGTGCCAGTAGTCCATACGAACGGACAGGCCCCTATGGCTACACCTTC.

This rearrangement joins TRBV3-1 (or the pseudogene TRBV3-2) to TRBJ1-1, with TRBD1 as a possible D gene (6 bases). Germline V gene sequence: CDR1 LGHDT, CDR2 YNNKEL (reference sequence). The CDR3 spans 15 residues. V was pared by 5 bases and J by 4 bases, with 17 bases between. The CDR3: CASSSGTGLLTEAFF. The CDR3 DNA sequence: TGTGCCAGCAGCTCTGGTACAGGGCTGCTCACTGAAGCTTTCTTT.

DNA of the CDR3: TGTGCCAGCAGTGCACAGGGGGCAGGATCACCCCTCCACTTT. Residues: CASSAQGAGSPLHF. The chain uses TRBV28 and TRBJ1-6, with 9 bases lining up with TRBD1. The CDR3 runs 14 residues. CDR1 and CDR2 from the germline V gene are MDHEN and SYDVKM. J gave up 10 bases and V 5 bases, and 6 bases lay outside the gene matches. The whole variable domain, remainder taken from reference TRBV28 and TRBJ1-6, is DVKVTQSSRYLVKRTGEKVFLECVQDMDHENMFWYRQDPGLGLRLIYFSYDVKMKEKGDIPEGYSVSREKKERFSLILESASTNQTSMYLCASSAQGAGSPLHFGNGTRLTVT.

This rearrangement joins TRBV18 to TRBJ2-4; 8 bases align to TRBD2. V lost 1 base and J lost 9; bases outside the gene matches: 8. The CDR3 consists of 15 residues. Germline CDR1 KGHSH, CDR2 LQKENI. CDR3: CASSPRELREGIQYF. CDR3 bases: TGTGCCAGCTCACCACGAGAGCTACGGGAGGGCATTCAGTACTTC.

The gene calls are TRBV7-9 and TRBJ1-1; D possibly corresponds to TRBD1 (5 bases). V dropped 1 base and J dropped 7 bases, with 10 bases sitting between them. The V gene's germline CDR1 is SEHNR and CDR2 FQNEAQ (reference sequence). The CDR3 has 13 residues. The CDR3 sequence: CASSLVGADEAFF. The CDR3 region has the DNA TGTGCCAGCAGCTTAGTTGGGGCAGATGAAGCTTTCTTT.

As regards this clone: One base away lies a much larger clone, so this may be a sequencing read error. The V gene is TRBV2, the J gene TRBJ1-1; D gene uncertain. The CDR3 contains 11 residues. Per germline, CDR1 SNHLY and CDR2 FYNNEI. Between the trimmed V and J ends, which lost 4 bases and 4 bases, there was a span of 4 bases. CDR3 region: CASSAVTEAFF. The DNA of the CDR3 is TGTGCCAGCAGTGCCGTCACTGAAGCTTTCTTT.

The sample holds a few counts of this clone. The gene calls are TRBV3-1 (or the pseudogene TRBV3-2) and TRBJ1-1; D is ambiguous. Deletions cut 5 bases from V and 4 bases from J, with 11 bases between. The CDR3 extends over 13 amino acids. Germline loops: CDR1 LGHDT, CDR2 YNNKEL (reference sequence). The CDR3 reads CASSFEGVTEAFF. The CDR3 nucleotides are TGTGCCAGCAGCTTTGAGGGAGTCACTGAAGCTTTCTTT.